This TCR beta chain was observed in a study of shared clonotypes between healthy human individuals. How the authors handled the data: ImmunoSEQ output held junction-only sequences without quality scores, so filtering differed. Assay: immunoSEQ multiplex PCR; the TCRdb copy retains only in-frame clones and omits some. V, J and clone size are those of that table, while D and trimming were read from the DNA. This sample has under 2,000,000 clones, with roughly 95% found just once. Comment on this clone: Its cognate antigen is unknown. Other DNA sequences in the sample encode the same CDR3.

Terminally differentiated effector memory CD45RA+ cells were excluded by CCR7 positive selection of CD45RO-negative cells. Study-wide findings and caveats: Measured sharing among donors was expected to vary with sequencing depth.

The sequenced sample was naive CD8+ T cells sorted from blood. The TCR sequence derives from a man between 18 and 29 years old in good health.

The CDR3 sequence: CASSRDGNTEAFF. The CDR3 region has the DNA TGTGCCAGTAGTCGTGACGGGAACACTGAAGCTTTCTTT. V is TRBV19 and J is TRBJ1-1; D gene unclear. CDR3 length: 13 residues. Trimming took 5 bases from V and 1 from J, leaving 8 bases between them. Germline V CDR1 and CDR2: LNHDA, SQIVND (reference sequence).